Listed here are 17 T cell receptor beta chains from one sample, sequenced in a study of graft-versus-host responses after intestinal transplantation. The table came from immunoSEQ multiplex PCR; TCRdb's copy has only in-frame clones and leaves some out. This table holds about 120,000 clones, 90% found once. These receptors' antigens are unknown. The starting material was unstimulated CD4+ T cells sorted from spleen or lymph node cells, obtained before intestinal transplant. The receptors here all came from a human donor who received an intestinal transplant.

The V call is TRBV5-1, the J call TRBJ2-1, with TRBD2 matching over 8 bases. There are 16 residues in the CDR3. Germline CDR1 and CDR2: SGHRS and YFSETQ. Trimming cost V 4 bases and J 2 bases; bases outside gene matches: 8. CDR3 amino acids: CASSTLWRGAYNEQFF. In DNA, the CDR3 is TGCGCCAGCAGCACTCTTTGGCGGGGGGCCTACAATGAGCAGTTCTTC.

The chain joins TRBV7-9 to TRBJ2-4, with 7 bases that match TRBD1. The germline V gene has CDR1 SEHNR and CDR2 FQNEAQ (reference sequence). Losses at the gene ends were 4 bases for V and 7 bases for J; bases not matched to a gene: 4. The CDR3 totals 13 residues. CDR3 sequence: CASSSGTDNIQYF. The CDR3 DNA sequence: TGTGCCAGCAGCTCAGGGACAGATAACATTCAGTACTTC.

The V and J genes are TRBV18 and TRBJ2-7; TRBD1 matches 7 bases. V shed 10 bases, J shed 7 bases, and the junction held 13 bases outside the gene matches. There are 13 residues in the CDR3. The germline V gene has CDR1 KGHSH and CDR2 LQKENI. This CDR3 is CATRPRPRGEQYF. As DNA, the CDR3 is TGTGCCACCCGACCCAGGCCCAGGGGGGAGCAGTACTTC.

This clone was counted between two and nine times. This specimen includes other DNA sequences encoding the same CDR3. The chain couples TRBV5-6 to TRBJ2-7; D not resolved. Trimming took 4 bases from V and 3 from J, leaving 5 bases between them. This CDR3 has 11 amino acids. Germline CDR1 is SGHDT and CDR2 is YYEEEE. Here the CDR3 DNA reads TGTGCCAGCAGCCGCAGCTACGAGCAGTACTTC. This codes for CASSRSYEQYF.

The chain recombines TRBV12-5 with TRBJ2-1; perhaps TRBD1 as D (5 bases). This CDR3 comprises 13 residues. Germline V gene lookup returns CDR1 LGHNT and CDR2 FRNRAP. The V end was cut by 8 bases, the J end by 5 bases, with 13 bases between. CDR3 in DNA: TGTGCTAGTTTCTCAGACAGTCACAATGAGCAGTTCTTC. Translated: CASFSDSHNEQFF.

The DNA for the CDR3 is TGCAGCGTCTGCCATATAGCGGGGGGGCAGGGGGGTGAGCAGTTCTTC. This encodes CSVCHIAGGQGGEQFF. This sequence joins TRBV29-1 and TRBJ2-1; 11 bases agree with TRBD2. Germline lookup yields CDR1 SQVTM and CDR2 ANQGSEA. Unmatched junction bases numbered 16, after V lost 6 bases and J lost 9 bases. The CDR3 totals 16 residues.

The chain recombines TRBV5-4 with TRBJ2-6, with 7 bases that match TRBD1. CDR1 and CDR2 from the germline V gene are SGHNT and YYREEE (reference sequence). This CDR3 comprises 15 residues. V lost 3 bases to trimming and J lost 2 bases; unmatched junction nucleotides: 2. The CDR3 reads CASSSGQTGANVLTF. In DNA form, the CDR3 reads TGTGCCAGCAGCTCGGGACAGACTGGGGCCAACGTCCTGACTTTC. The full variable domain, its missing parts supplied by reference TRBV5-4 and TRBJ2-6, is ETGVTQSPTHLIKTRGQQVTLRCSSQSGHNTVSWYQQALGQGPQFIFQYYREEENGRGNFPPRFSGLQFPNYSSELNVNALELDDSALYLCASSSGQTGANVLTFGAGSRLTVL.

V gene TRBV6-1 combines with J gene TRBJ1-2; 9 bases line up with TRBD1. This CDR3 has 14 amino acids. The V gene's germline CDR1 is MNHNS and CDR2 SASEGT. V lost 6 bases and J lost 8; bases outside the gene matches: 10. CDR3 in DNA: TGTGCCAGCAGCCTAACAGGGGGCGCGCGAGGCTACACCTTC. Amino acid sequence: CASSLTGGARGYTF.

The chain recombines TRBV7-3 with TRBJ2-1; TRBD1 aligns across 7 bases. The V segment lost 5 bases and the J segment 8 bases; nucleotides outside the gene matches: 15. This CDR3 has 16 residues. CDR1 is SGHTA and CDR2 is FQGTGA in the germline V gene. CDR3 bases: TGTGCCAGCAGCGCAACTAGGGGGCGAAAATCCGATGAGCAGTTCTTC. Protein: CASSATRGRKSDEQFF.

The genes are TRBV6-1 and TRBJ1-3; D call uncertain. V shed 3 bases and J shed 1 base, with 13 bases lying between them. Germline loops: CDR1 MNHNS, CDR2 SASEGT. The CDR3 length is 16 residues. CDR3 in amino acids: CASSDGQLGSGNTIYF. The CDR3 region has the DNA TGTGCCAGCAGTGATGGGCAGTTAGGTTCTGGAAACACCATATATTTT.

This clone was recorded a few times. The chain has TRBV4-1 and TRBJ2-7; TRBD2 aligns across 8 bases. The germline CDR1 and CDR2 sequences are MGHRA and YSYEKL. This CDR3 spans 15 amino acids. Trimming at V came to 1 base and at J to 4 bases, leaving 6 bases not matched to a gene. Here the CDR3 reads CASSQVLTSGYEQYF. DNA for the CDR3: TGCGCCAGCAGCCAAGTTTTAACTAGCGGTTACGAGCAGTACTTC.

In this sample, this clone turned up a few times. The chain recombines TRBV9 with TRBJ2-6; D ambiguous. In germline, CDR1 is SGDLS, CDR2 YYNGEE. The CDR3 sequence is 15 residues long. Trimming left V 5 bases short and J 0 bases short, with 9 bases between. CDR3 in DNA: TGTGCCAGCAGTCGTGGTAGCTCTGGGGCCAACGTCCTGACTTTC. It translates to CASSRGSSGANVLTF.

The chain recombines TRBV5-4 with TRBJ2-6; 10 positions agree with TRBD1. J lost 4 bases, V lost 0 bases, and 7 bases had no gene match. The germline V gene encodes CDR1 SGHNT and CDR2 YYREEE (reference sequence). The CDR3 runs to 18 residues. CDR3 region: CASSLGGTGVLGANVLTF. The CDR3 DNA reads as TGTGCCAGCAGCTTGGGCGGGACAGGGGTCCTGGGGGCCAACGTCCTGACTTTC.

The V gene is TRBV5-1, the J gene TRBJ2-4, with TRBD2 identical over 7 bases. In germline, CDR1 is SGHRS, CDR2 YFSETQ. The trim removed 2 bases at V and 2 bases at J, leaving 4 bases unmatched. There are 15 residues in the CDR3. CDR3 DNA: TGCGCCAGCAGCTTAGAGGGAGGGCCCAAAAACATTCAGTACTTC. It codes for CASSLEGGPKNIQYF. Filled out from reference TRBV5-1 and TRBJ2-4, the complete variable domain reads KAGVTQTPRYLIKTRGQQVTLSCSPISGHRSVSWYQQTPGQGLQFLFEYFSETQRNKGNFPGRFSGRQFSNSRSEMNVSTLELGDSALYLCASSLEGGPKNIQYFGAGTRLSVL.

CDR3 sequence: CASSQLSGGSSYNEQFF. CDR3 coding DNA: TGTGCCAGCTCACAACTTTCAGGGGGGTCATCCTACAATGAGCAGTTCTTC. This rearrangement joins TRBV18 to TRBJ2-1, with D possibly TRBD1 on 7 matching bases. This CDR3 contains 17 residues. Germline loops: CDR1 KGHSH, CDR2 LQKENI. Trimming removed 4 bases at V and 1 base at J, with 17 bases between.

This chain joins TRBV27 and TRBJ2-3, with D possibly matching TRBD2 (5 bases). Germline V gene data show CDR1 as MNHEY and CDR2 as SMNVEV (reference sequence). Trimming removed 2 bases at V and 1 base at J, with 13 bases between. The CDR3 totals 16 residues. CDR3 in amino acids: CASSLRRARGTDTQYF. In DNA, the CDR3 is TGTGCCAGCAGTTTAAGACGGGCGAGGGGCACAGATACGCAGTATTTT.

The chain combines TRBV28 with TRBJ2-1, with 12 bases aligning to TRBD2. This CDR3 has 15 residues. The ends lost 5 bases at V and 7 bases at J; junction bases unmatched: 6. Germline V gene sequence: CDR1 MDHEN, CDR2 SYDVKM. The CDR3 is CASSPSGRVGNEQFF. Written as DNA, the CDR3 is TGTGCCAGCAGTCCTAGCGGGAGGGTGGGAAATGAGCAGTTCTTC.